This T cell receptor (beta chain) appears in the sequencing data of a study of radiation and T cells in renal cell carcinoma. Study results and limitations: Baseline intratumoral clonotype presence is unknown without pretreatment biopsies. Top tumor clonotypes rose in blood 2 weeks post-radiation, then contracted.

The time point here: blood 4 weeks post-SBRT, at nephrectomy. Indicated treatment: 15 Gy SBRT to primary tumor, nephrectomy 4 weeks later. Nephrectomy followed 15 Gy stereotactic body radiation by 4 weeks. The patient's renal cell carcinoma had clear cell pathology. Points on this clone: Its antigen is unknown.

V was cut by 0 bases and J by 5 bases, with 22 bases left in between. This CDR3 comprises 18 residues. The V gene's germline CDR1 is MNHEY and CDR2 SMNVEV (reference sequence). The protocol was immunoSEQ multiplex PCR, while the TCRdb copy is restricted to in-frame clones and leaves out a portion. The repertoire holds 97,000 or so clones, roughly 82% seen once, with around 7.7% in the top ten. This sequence originates from a man aged 55 to 70 with renal cell carcinoma. This material consisted of blood, taken from a patient whose treatment included radiotherapy and nephrectomy. The chain couples TRBV27 to TRBJ2-5; maybe TRBD1 (5 bases). The CDR3 DNA reads as TGTGCCAGCAGTTTATCGGGGCCAGGATTAAGGTTCGGGGAGACCCAGTACTTC. It encodes CASSLSGPGLRFGETQYF.